This T cell receptor beta chain derives from a study of blood T cell repertoires in COVID-19. Study-level information: Acute-phase and convalescent COVID-19 samples originated in the United States, Italy and Spain. PBMCs, B-cell-depleted T cells, or T cells were the source of the cDNA or gDNA that made up the material.

Sequenced by immunoSEQ multiplex PCR; TCRdb stores in-frame clones only, minus some. The table records more than 300,000 clones, over 70% of them present only once. The length of the CDR3 is 16 residues. With 6 bases removed from V and 2 bases from J, the gap between germline ends came to 20 bases. CDR1 is SGHNT and CDR2 is YYREEE in the germline V gene (reference sequence). This chain uses TRBV5-4 with TRBJ1-1; tentatively, D is TRBD1 (6 bases). The receptor's source is a woman aged 45 to 65 with acute or convalescent COVID-19. Sequencing input: peripheral blood. CDR3 nucleotides: TGTGCCAGCACCCCGACTCCGGACAGAATAAACACTGAAGCTTTCTTT. It codes for CASTPTPDRINTEAFF.